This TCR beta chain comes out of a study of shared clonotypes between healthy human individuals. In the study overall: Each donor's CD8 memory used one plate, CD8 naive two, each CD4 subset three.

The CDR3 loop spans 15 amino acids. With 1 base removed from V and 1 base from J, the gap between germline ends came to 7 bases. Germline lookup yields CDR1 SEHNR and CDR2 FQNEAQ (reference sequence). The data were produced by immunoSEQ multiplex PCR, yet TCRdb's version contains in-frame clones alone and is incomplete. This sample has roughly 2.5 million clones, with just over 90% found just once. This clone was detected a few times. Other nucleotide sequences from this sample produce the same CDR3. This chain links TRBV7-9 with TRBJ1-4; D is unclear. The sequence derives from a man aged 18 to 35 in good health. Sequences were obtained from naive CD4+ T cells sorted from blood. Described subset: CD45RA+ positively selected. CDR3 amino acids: CASSLVGGTNEKLFF. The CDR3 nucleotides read TGTGCCAGCAGCTTAGTTGGAGGAACTAATGAAAAACTGTTTTTT.